Below, 30 T cell receptor beta chains from the same sample are listed, as sequenced in a study of blood T cell repertoires in COVID-19. Assay: immunoSEQ multiplex PCR; the TCRdb copy retains only in-frame clones and omits some. The sample contains around 250,000 clones, around 82% of which appear only once. Sequenced: peripheral blood. The receptors were sampled from a woman aged 18-29 years with acute or convalescent COVID-19.

The chain links TRBV4-2 to TRBJ2-7; 10 bases agree with TRBD2. Germline V lookup: CDR1 LGHNA, CDR2 YNFKEQ. The CDR3 spans 15 residues. V lost 0 bases, J lost 3 bases, and 2 bases stayed unmatched. The CDR3 protein is CASSQESSGSYEQYF. CDR3 coding DNA: TGTGCCAGCAGCCAAGAATCTAGCGGGAGCTACGAGCAGTACTTC.

This sequence joins TRBV13 and TRBJ2-5; 10 nucleotides match TRBD2. The junction had 25 bases not matched to a gene; V was cut back by 4 bases and J by 5 bases. CDR1 is PRHDT, CDR2 FYEKMQ, per germline (reference sequence). The CDR3 length is 21 residues. This chain's CDR3 is CASSSTDGNGASGSFRETQYF. The DNA for the CDR3 is TGTGCCAGCAGCTCAACTGATGGAAACGGTGCTAGCGGGAGTTTTAGGGAGACCCAGTACTTC.

The chain carries TRBV20-1 and TRBJ1-2; the match to TRBD1 covers 12 bases. Germline assignment: CDR1 DFQATT and CDR2 SNEGSKA (reference sequence). The CDR3 runs to 16 residues. Unmatched junction bases numbered 11, after V lost 3 bases and J lost 6 bases. Here the CDR3 DNA reads TGCAGTGCTAGTGGGCTGGCCGGGACAGGGGGCAATGGCTACACCTTC. The encoded protein is CSASGLAGTGGNGYTF.

This chain links TRBV6-2 or TRBV6-3 with TRBJ2-2; 8 nucleotides match TRBD2. Germline assignment: CDR1 MNHEY and CDR2 SVGEGT. Unmatched junction bases numbered 16, after V lost 5 bases and J lost 5 bases. The CDR3 sequence is 18 residues long. CDR3 sequence (DNA): TGTGCCAGCAGTCTCTACTCCCTAGCGGGTTTCACTACCGGGGAGCTGTTTTTT. Its protein product is CASSLYSLAGFTTGELFF.

V gene TRBV19 combines with J gene TRBJ1-1; 12 nucleotides line up with TRBD1. V trimming: 3 bases; J trimming: 9 bases; junction bases outside the gene matches: 11. The length of the CDR3 is 16 residues. CDR1 LNHDA and CDR2 SQIVND come from the germline V gene (reference sequence). The CDR3 bases are TGTGCCAGTAGTATCCCGGGACAGGGGGCCCTTCTGAAAGCTTTCTTT. It is translated as CASSIPGQGALLKAFF.

The chain links TRBV6-1 to TRBJ2-7; tentatively, D is TRBD1 (6 bases). Trimming removed 3 bases at V and 2 bases at J, with 17 bases between. CDR3 length: 16 amino acids. Germline-derived CDR1 and CDR2 are MNHNS and SASEGT. The CDR3 loop is CASSDPGQDFTYEQYF. The DNA of the CDR3 is TGTGCCAGCAGTGACCCGGGACAAGACTTTACCTACGAGCAGTACTTC.

V gene TRBV5-4 combines with J gene TRBJ2-7; the D gene is possibly TRBD2 (6 bases). The germline V gene encodes CDR1 SGHNT and CDR2 YYREEE (reference sequence). The V and J ends lost 2 bases and 6 bases respectively, with 9 bases between them. The CDR3 spans 12 residues. As DNA, the CDR3 is TGTGCCAGCAGCTTCCAGGGAGGCGAGCAGTACTTC. It encodes CASSFQGGEQYF.

J is TRBJ2-2 and V is TRBV30; possibly TRBD2 for D (5 bases). The V and J ends lost 3 bases and 7 bases respectively, with 9 bases between them. Germline V CDR1 and CDR2: GTSNPN, SVGIG (reference sequence). The CDR3 contains 12 residues. CDR3 bases: TGTGCCTGGAGCGGGATGGGCGGGGAGCTGTTTTTT. This translates into CAWSGMGGELFF.

The V gene is TRBV7-2, the J gene TRBJ2-7; D may be TRBD2 (6 bases). The CDR3 runs 15 residues. V was trimmed by 4 bases and J by 4 bases, leaving 17 bases between them. Germline values: CDR1 SGHTA, CDR2 FQGNSA. The CDR3 loop is CASSYMAGSLYEQYF. CDR3 DNA sequence: TGTGCCAGCAGCTACATGGCCGGGAGTTTATACGAGCAGTACTTC.

This rearrangement joins TRBV20-1 to TRBJ2-7, with 7 bases lining up with TRBD1. After removal of 3 bases from V and 6 bases from J, the junction contained 5 bases not matched to a gene. Germline V gene sequence: CDR1 DFQATT, CDR2 SNEGSKA (reference sequence). The CDR3 loop spans 12 amino acids. The CDR3 sequence: CSASGQGVEQYF. CDR3 nucleotide sequence: TGCAGTGCTAGTGGGCAGGGGGTCGAGCAGTACTTC.

The chain is built from TRBV28 and TRBJ2-7; 7 bases are shared with TRBD1. Trimming took 6 bases from V and 4 from J; bases not matched to a gene: 6. The CDR3 length is 13 residues. Germline V gene sequence: CDR1 MDHEN, CDR2 SYDVKM. The CDR3 sequence: CASSRDRLYEQYF. CDR3 nucleotides: TGTGCCAGCAGCAGGGACAGATTATACGAGCAGTACTTC.

The chain employs TRBV6-6 and TRBJ1-5; 7 bases line up with TRBD1. The J segment lost 2 bases and the V segment lost 6 bases, leaving 10 bases of the junction unmatched. This CDR3 is 16 amino acids long. The germline V gene encodes CDR1 MNHNY and CDR2 SVGAGI (reference sequence). The CDR3 sequence is CASRTDRAFGNQPQHF. CDR3 coding DNA: TGTGCCAGCAGGACCGACAGGGCTTTTGGCAATCAGCCCCAGCATTTT.

The chain couples TRBV7-9 to TRBJ2-3, with D unclear. Germline V gene lookup returns CDR1 SEHNR and CDR2 FQNEAQ (reference sequence). Deletions cut 4 bases from V and 6 bases from J, with 5 bases between. The CDR3 runs 11 residues. Written as DNA, the CDR3 is TGTGCCAGCAGCTCCCAGGATACGCAGTATTTT. This encodes CASSSQDTQYF. Full variable domain (remainder filled in from reference TRBV7-9 and TRBJ2-3): DTGVSQNPRHKITKRGQNVTFRCDPISEHNRLYWYRQTLGQGPEFLTYFQNEAQLEKSRLLSDRFSAERPKGSFSTLEIQRTEQGDSAMYLCASSSQDTQYFGPGTRLTVL.

CDR3: CATGDEDTQYF. The CDR3 region has the DNA TGTGCCACGGGGGATGAAGATACGCAGTATTTT. The chain recombines TRBV12-3 or TRBV12-4 with TRBJ2-3; D might be TRBD2 (6 bases). The V end lost 10 bases, the J end lost 5 bases, and 10 bases lay between the germline ends. The length of the CDR3 is 11 residues.

This rearrangement joins TRBV5-1 to TRBJ2-1; a possible D gene is TRBD2 (5 bases). In germline, CDR1 is SGHRS, CDR2 YFSETQ. This CDR3 has 17 residues. V was clipped by 0 bases and J by 4 bases, with 17 bases between them. The CDR3 protein is CASSLAPTILRYNEQFF. Written as DNA, the CDR3 is TGCGCCAGCAGCTTGGCTCCGACTATCCTACGATACAATGAGCAGTTCTTC.

The chain employs TRBV19 and TRBJ1-5, with a weak D call TRBD1 (5 bases). V was clipped by 2 bases and J by 7 bases, with 15 bases between them. The CDR3 runs 15 residues. Germline CDR1 LNHDA, CDR2 SQIVND (reference sequence). CDR3 in amino acids: CASSIISGGRQPQHF. The CDR3, as DNA: TGTGCCAGTAGTATAATATCGGGGGGTCGACAGCCCCAGCATTTT. Full variable domain (outside the CDR3, taken from reference TRBV19 and TRBJ1-5): DGGITQSPKYLFRKEGQNVTLSCEQNLNHDAMYWYRQDPGQGLRLIYYSQIVNDFQKGDIAEGYSVSREKKESFPLTVTSAQKNPTAFYLCASSIISGGRQPQHFGDGTRLSIL.

V and J are TRBV28 and TRBJ1-6; weak D call: TRBD1 (6 bases). The CDR3 has 17 amino acids. Germline V CDR1 and CDR2: MDHEN, SYDVKM. The V and J ends lost 4 bases and 2 bases respectively, with 15 bases between them. The DNA of the CDR3 is TGTGCCAGCAGTTCCTCCCGGGGGGCACCCTATAATTCACCCCTCCACTTT. It codes for CASSSSRGAPYNSPLHF.

The V call is TRBV6-2 or TRBV6-3, the J call TRBJ2-7, with D unclear. V was pared by 0 bases and J by 0 bases, with 15 bases between. Per germline, CDR1 MNHEY and CDR2 SVGEGT. The CDR3 totals 17 residues. Written as DNA, the CDR3 is TGTGCCAGCAGTTACTCGTCCTGGCAGGTCGTCTCCTACGAGCAGTACTTC. Amino acids: CASSYSSWQVVSYEQYF.

CDR3 sequence (DNA): TGCGCCAGCAGTCTAGCCCCCTGCGAGACTTTCACAGATACGCAGTATTTT. Its protein is CASSLAPCETFTDTQYF. The rearrangement joins TRBV23-1 to TRBJ2-3; no firm D call. TRBV23-1 qualifies as an ORF whose function is uncertain. The V and J ends lost 4 bases and 2 bases respectively, with 19 bases between them. The CDR3 sequence is 17 residues long.

This clone was seen a single time. The CDR3: CASSKTGTGWEQYF. Here the CDR3 DNA reads TGTGCCAGCAGTAAAACCGGGACAGGGTGGGAGCAGTACTTC. V and J are TRBV25-1 and TRBJ2-7; 9 bases map to TRBD1. V was clipped by 5 bases and J by 7 bases; unmatched bases: 9. The CDR3 has 14 amino acids. Germline-derived CDR1 and CDR2 are MGHDK and SYGVNS.

This rearrangement joins TRBV19 to TRBJ1-2; 10 nucleotides match TRBD1. Germline-derived CDR1 and CDR2 are LNHDA and SQIVND (reference sequence). V lost 11 bases to trimming and J lost 7 bases; unmatched junction nucleotides: 10. This CDR3 comprises 13 residues. The DNA for the CDR3 is TGTGCCTCAGAAGACAGGGGGCGTTTTGGCTACACCTTC. It translates to CASEDRGRFGYTF.

V and J are TRBV7-9 and TRBJ2-5; maybe TRBD1 (6 bases). Germline V gene data show CDR1 as SEHNR and CDR2 as FQNEAQ (reference sequence). This CDR3 is 17 amino acids long. V was cut by 1 base and J by 0 bases, with 15 bases left in between. CDR3 sequence: CASSLGEGGVYQETQYF. The CDR3 DNA is TGTGCCAGCAGCTTAGGAGAAGGGGGAGTATACCAAGAGACCCAGTACTTC.

The genes are TRBV27 and TRBJ1-2, with 7 bases fitting TRBD1. Germline V gives CDR1 MNHEY, CDR2 SMNVEV (reference sequence). This CDR3 has 15 residues. Trimming took 6 bases from V and 8 from J; bases not matched to a gene: 15. The CDR3 sequence is CASSSRSQGIQGYTF. The CDR3 bases are TGTGCCAGCAGCTCACGGTCACAGGGGATTCAGGGCTACACCTTC.

The chain links TRBV19 to TRBJ2-1; perhaps TRBD2 as D (5 bases). Germline CDR1 LNHDA, CDR2 SQIVND (reference sequence). The CDR3 contains 16 residues. The V and J ends lost 3 bases and 0 bases respectively, with 12 bases between them. The CDR3 nucleotides are TGTGCCAGTAGTATCTCCAGCGGAACCTCCTACAATGAGCAGTTCTTC. It encodes CASSISSGTSYNEQFF.

The chain employs TRBV7-9 and TRBJ1-2; the D gene is possibly TRBD1 (6 bases). CDR3 length: 16 amino acids. Germline V lookup: CDR1 SEHNR, CDR2 FQNEAQ (reference sequence). Between the trimmed V and J ends, which lost 1 base and 4 bases, there was a span of 16 bases. In DNA form, the CDR3 reads TGTGCCAGCAGCTTAGTCGGCACAGGGAAAGGCTATGGCTACACCTTC. It specifies CASSLVGTGKGYGYTF.

About this clone: The same CDR3 can be traced to other DNA sequences in this sample. This chain connects TRBV5-1 to TRBJ2-5; 9 bases are shared with TRBD1. Looked up from germline, CDR1 is SGHRS and CDR2 is YFSETQ. The junction had 4 bases not matched to a gene; V was cut back by 4 bases and J by 3 bases. The CDR3 totals 14 residues. This CDR3 is CASSKDRGEETQYF. CDR3 coding DNA: TGCGCCAGCAGCAAAGACAGGGGGGAAGAGACCCAGTACTTC.

The chain uses TRBV19 and TRBJ1-1; D is perhaps TRBD1 (6 bases). This CDR3 region has 18 residues. The germline V gene encodes CDR1 LNHDA and CDR2 SQIVND (reference sequence). V was cut by 3 bases and J by 0 bases, with 20 bases left in between. CDR3 region: CASSIRGIGDTMNTEAFF. The CDR3 region has the DNA TGTGCCAGTAGTATCAGAGGGATTGGGGACACCATGAACACTGAAGCTTTCTTT.

V gene TRBV9 combines with J gene TRBJ2-2; D is uncertain. Trimming shortened V by 4 bases and J by 5 bases, and 6 bases separated the two germline ends. Germline V gives CDR1 SGDLS, CDR2 YYNGEE. This CDR3 region has 12 residues. The CDR3 here is CASSRLTGELFF. Written as DNA, the CDR3 is TGTGCCAGCAGCCGTTTAACCGGGGAGCTGTTTTTT.

The CDR3 DNA is TGTGCCAGCAGCTTCAGGGAAATGAACACTGAAGCTTTCTTT. This encodes CASSFREMNTEAFF. This rearrangement joins TRBV7-2 to TRBJ1-1; perhaps TRBD1 as D (5 bases). V was shortened by 3 bases and J by 0 bases, with 8 bases between the two germline ends. The germline gives CDR1 SGHTA, CDR2 FQGNSA. CDR3 size: 14 residues.

This clone was counted a few times. The chain recombines TRBV3-1 (or the pseudogene TRBV3-2) with TRBJ2-5; a weak D match, TRBD2 (6 bases). V shed 2 bases and J shed 5 bases, with 9 bases lying between them. The germline V gene encodes CDR1 LGHDT and CDR2 YNNKEL (reference sequence). The CDR3 consists of 13 residues. The CDR3 sequence: CASSQTGGETQYF. Here the CDR3 DNA reads TGTGCCAGCAGCCAAACTGGGGGGGAGACCCAGTACTTC.